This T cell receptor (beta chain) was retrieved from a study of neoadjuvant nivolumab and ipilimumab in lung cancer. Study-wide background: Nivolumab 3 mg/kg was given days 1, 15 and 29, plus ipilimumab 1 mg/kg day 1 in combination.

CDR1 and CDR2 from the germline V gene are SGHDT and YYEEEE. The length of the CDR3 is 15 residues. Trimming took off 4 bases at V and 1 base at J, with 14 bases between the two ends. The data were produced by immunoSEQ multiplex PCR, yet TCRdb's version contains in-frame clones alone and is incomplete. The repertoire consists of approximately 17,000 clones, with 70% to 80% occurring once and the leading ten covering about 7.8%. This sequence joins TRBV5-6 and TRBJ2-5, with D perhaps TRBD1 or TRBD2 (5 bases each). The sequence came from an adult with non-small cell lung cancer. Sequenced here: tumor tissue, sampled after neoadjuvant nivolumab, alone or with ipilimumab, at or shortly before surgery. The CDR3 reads CASSPPGPIQETQYF. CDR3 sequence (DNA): TGTGCCAGCAGCCCCCCGGGACCCATCCAAGAGACCCAGTACTTC.